What follows are 18 T cell receptor beta chains derived from one specimen sequenced in a study of blood T cells in healthy people across ages. Combining a sample-barcoded 5' primer with a J-beta primer mix, a second PCR ran for roughly 6 to 12 cycles. TCRdb recomputed calls from the 5' RACE reads with MiXCR, one row per CDR3 protein. The sample has hundreds of thousands of distinct CDR3 sequences; 25% to 35% are singletons. The same sample was also studied in work on T cells of mothers and their children.

What was sequenced was blood. The source is a boy younger than 10 in good health.

This clonotype came up once. The rearrangement links TRBV7-2 to TRBJ2-3; a possible D gene is TRBD2 (6 bases). V shed 0 bases and J shed 6 bases, with 13 bases lying between them. This CDR3 comprises 15 residues. Germline loops: CDR1 SGHTA, CDR2 FQGNSA. In DNA, the CDR3 is TGTGCCAGCAGCTTAGCGGGGCGGGATCACGATACGCAGTATTTT. It codes for CASSLAGRDHDTQYF.

There are a few counts of this clonotype. This rearrangement joins TRBV6-1 to TRBJ1-1; D might be TRBD1 (5 bases). In germline, CDR1 is MNHNS, CDR2 SASEGT. The CDR3 extends over 13 amino acids. Trimming cost V 7 bases and J 4 bases, with 13 bases left between them. This CDR3 is CASTADRATEAFF. The CDR3 nucleotides are TGTGCCAGCACCGCTGACAGAGCCACTGAAGCTTTCTTT.

In this sample, this clonotype turned up a few times. The chain is built from TRBV10-3 and TRBJ2-7, with TRBD2 matching 9 bases. Trimming removed 2 bases from V and 3 bases from J; junction bases left unmatched: 5. CDR1 and CDR2 (germline): ENHRY, SYGVKD. The CDR3 spans 15 residues. DNA of the CDR3: TGTGCCATCAGTGAGGAGGCGGGGGGGCTCTACGAGCAGTACTTC. The encoded protein is CAISEEAGGLYEQYF.

This clonotype was detected only a few times. V and J are TRBV7-8 and TRBJ2-2; 8 nucleotides match TRBD2. The CDR3 runs 16 residues. Trimming took 2 bases from V and 3 from J; bases not matched to a gene: 5. CDR1 is SGHVS and CDR2 is FQNEAQ in the germline V gene. CDR3 residues: CASSLNGLADTGELFF. The CDR3 DNA reads as TGTGCCAGCAGCTTAAACGGACTAGCCGACACCGGGGAGCTGTTTTTT.

The chain couples TRBV7-6 to TRBJ1-3; no reliable D call. In germline, CDR1 is SGHVS, CDR2 FNYEAQ. The V end was cut by 1 base, the J end by 11 bases, with 12 bases between. CDR3 size: 13 residues. Written as DNA, the CDR3 is TGTGCCAGCAGCTTAGAGTCTCGGGTCCCCATATATTTT. Translation gives CASSLESRVPIYF.

This clonotype showed up just a few times. The J gene is TRBJ2-7, the V gene TRBV14; D unclear. The CDR3 covers 15 residues. Deletions cut 2 bases from V and 1 base from J, with 12 bases between. CDR1 SGHDN and CDR2 FVKESK come from the germline V gene. CDR3 region: CASSQTRQISYEQYF. The DNA for the CDR3 is TGTGCCAGCAGCCAAACGCGGCAGATTTCCTACGAGCAGTACTTC.

V and J are TRBV20-1 and TRBJ2-5; D gene uncertain. The J call may be incorrect, as the DNA end agrees better with TRBJ2-1. CDR3 length: 16 residues. Germline V gene sequence: CDR1 DFQATT, CDR2 SNEGSKA (reference sequence). The CDR3 region is CSATSGRIGRYNEQFF. For the CDR3, the DNA is TGCAGTGCGACTTCAGGCAGGATAGGCCGATACAATGAGCAGTTCTTC.

The J gene is TRBJ1-2, the V gene TRBV11-2; possibly TRBD1 for D (5 bases). V lost 2 bases and J lost 8, with 12 bases in between. Germline V lookup: CDR1 SGHAT, CDR2 FQNNGV. This CDR3 spans 13 amino acids. The CDR3 sequence: CASSLPLWGGYTF. CDR3 nucleotide sequence: TGTGCCAGCAGCTTACCCCTCTGGGGCGGCTACACCTTC.

V and J are TRBV7-6 and TRBJ1-1; D possibly corresponds to TRBD1 (6 bases). The CDR3 totals 20 residues. Trimming cost V 3 bases and J 5 bases, with 31 bases left between them. The V gene's germline CDR1 is SGHVS and CDR2 FNYEAQ. The CDR3 bases are TGTGCCAGCAGCTTTCGGTTCGTGAACACAGGGTCGGCGCCCGAGACTGAAGCTTTCTTT. As protein: CASSFRFVNTGSAPETEAFF.

This clonotype has only a few counts. The chain couples TRBV29-1 to TRBJ1-1; no clear D. Germline values: CDR1 SQVTM, CDR2 ANQGSEA. This CDR3 spans 15 amino acids. Deletions cut 4 bases from V and 1 base from J, with 16 bases between. CDR3 nucleotide sequence: TGCAGCGTTGTCCCCGCCCGAAACACGAACACTGAAGCTTTCTTT. It specifies CSVVPARNTNTEAFF.

The chain recombines TRBV12-5 with TRBJ2-1, with D tentatively TRBD1 (6 bases). The germline V gene has CDR1 LGHNT and CDR2 FRNRAP. The CDR3 consists of 14 residues. Trimming removed 2 bases from V and 4 bases from J, with 9 bases in between. The CDR3 DNA is TGTGCTAGTGGTTTGTCAGGGGCGTACAATGAGCAGTTCTTC. It is translated as CASGLSGAYNEQFF.

Details on this clonotype: No conserved phenylalanine or tryptophan ends this CDR3, so it is likely a read error. No DNA is shown, since the ends of the CDR3 on it are uncertain; the CDR3 is the one TCRdb lists. The rearrangement links TRBV7-9 to TRBJ2-1; the listed D gene, TRBD1, was not tested against the DNA. Germline V gene data show CDR1 as SEHNR and CDR2 as FQNEAQ (reference sequence). The CDR3 totals 10 residues, both ends included. The CDR3 loop reads CASSPQTGSL.

This clonotype has a handful of counts. J is TRBJ2-1 and V is TRBV10-3; 14 bases align to TRBD2. This CDR3 has 16 residues. The germline gives CDR1 ENHRY, CDR2 SYGVKD. The V gene end was trimmed by 4 bases and the J gene end by 7 bases; junction bases not matched to a gene: 6. The CDR3 nucleotides are TGTGCCATCAGTGGCCCCGGGACTAGCGGGAGTAATGAGCAGTTCTTC. Protein product: CAISGPGTSGSNEQFF.

The chain carries TRBV7-6 and TRBJ2-1, with D possibly TRBD2 on 5 matching bases. Germline CDR1 SGHVS, CDR2 FNYEAQ. This CDR3 has 15 amino acids. Deletions cut 1 base from V and 0 bases from J, with 7 bases between. CDR3 residues: CASSLVGNSYNEQFF. The DNA of the CDR3 is TGTGCCAGCAGCTTAGTCGGGAACTCCTACAATGAGCAGTTCTTC.

The CDR3 is CASSSDADTQYF. As DNA, the CDR3 is TGTGCCAGCAGTTCCGACGCAGATACGCAGTATTTT. The genes are TRBV12-3 or TRBV12-4 and TRBJ2-3; no clear D gene. Trimming took off 4 bases at V and 4 bases at J, with 6 bases between the two ends. The CDR3 is 12 residues long.

The J gene is TRBJ1-4, the V gene TRBV6-5; D not certain. The V and J ends lost 7 bases and 0 bases respectively, with 9 bases between them. Germline V gives CDR1 MNHEY, CDR2 SVGAGI. The CDR3 runs to 14 residues. For the CDR3, the DNA is TGTGCCAGCAAAGACCCGGCAACTAATGAAAAACTGTTTTTT. This sequence encodes CASKDPATNEKLFF.

J is TRBJ1-4 and V is TRBV10-3; TRBD1 matches 7 bases. CDR3 length: 15 amino acids. Trimming at V came to 4 bases and at J to 5 bases, leaving 7 bases not matched to a gene. Germline CDR1 is ENHRY and CDR2 is SYGVKD. CDR3 coding DNA: TGTGCCATCAGTGGCGACGGGACAGAAAATGAAAAACTGTTTTTT. Amino acid sequence: CAISGDGTENEKLFF.

The chain recombines TRBV29-1 with TRBJ2-1, with TRBD2 matching over 15 bases. The germline gives CDR1 SQVTM, CDR2 ANQGSEA. After removal of 0 bases from V and 3 bases from J, the junction contained 15 bases not matched to a gene. This CDR3 contains 21 residues. The CDR3 coding sequence is TGCAGCGTTGAAGACCTGGGACTAGCGGGGGGTGGAAAGGGGTACTACAATGAGCAGTTCTTC. Protein: CSVEDLGLAGGGKGYYNEQFF.